These T cell receptor beta chains were read from a single sample in a study of blood T cell repertoires in COVID-19. Sequenced by immunoSEQ multiplex PCR; TCRdb stores in-frame clones only, minus some. In the table there are fewer than 250,000 clones, about 80% of which are singletons. The sequenced sample was PBMCs or T cells enriched from blood (not recorded which). The receptor set was obtained from a woman aged 40 to 49 who had been exposed to COVID-19. Each CDR3 is given with its conserved first and last residue. Clone sizes are given selectively: once, few, many, or a class where the clone is expanded.

>TRBV9|NA|TRBJ1-3
CASSVVGEAGGNTIYF
>TRBV30|NA|TRBJ1-1
CAWSPGQVTSDFF
>TRBV3-1/TRBV3-2|once|TRBJ2-3
CASSPAPGLAGYTQYF
>TRBV28|NA|TRBJ2-5
CATGQETQETQYF
>TRBV5-1|once|TRBJ2-5
CASSLNSFQETQYF
>TRBV7-8|once|TRBJ2-1
CASSFSGGADEQFF
>TRBV5-1|NA|TRBJ1-6
CASSLDTGSGSPLHF
>TRBV6-5|NA|TRBJ2-2
CASSYSWAPNTGELFF
>TRBV7-7|NA|TRBJ2-2
CASSPDRTNTGELFF
>TRBV15|NA|TRBJ2-7
CATSSSRFGRASYEQYF
>TRBV19|NA|TRBJ1-1
CASNFRDRGEAFF
>TRBV27|NA|TRBJ2-2
CASSLLVGLAGTGELFF
>TRBV10-3|NA|TRBJ1-4
CAISGSPEGGTKTNEKLFF
>TRBV5-1|NA|TRBJ1-2
CASSYTHDNRANYGYTF
>TRBV24-1|NA|TRBJ2-1
CATSDPLGGTSEFNEQFF
>TRBV7-8|NA|TRBJ2-7
CASSLRQGVSYEQYF
>TRBV18|NA|TRBJ1-2
CASSLGTGGYDNYGYTF
>TRBV5-1|NA|TRBJ1-6
CASREGRDSPLHF
>TRBV7-9|once|TRBJ2-5
CASSKDLAGAETQYF
>TRBV7-9|NA|TRBJ1-1
CASSRLYEAFF
>TRBV28|NA|TRBJ1-1
CASSSANGGGSTEAFF
>TRBV7-2|NA|TRBJ1-1
CASSPRQGAGSTEAFF
>TRBV19|NA|TRBJ1-2
CASSTRQARANYGYTF
>TRBV5-1|NA|TRBJ2-5
CASSLGQGEFQETQYF
>TRBV6-1|NA|TRBJ2-7
CASSEFPPVYEQYF
>TRBV11-3|few|TRBJ2-1
CASSSQTYSYNEQFF
>TRBV28|NA|TRBJ2-5
CASSSTPGTDIQETQYF
>TRBV7-2|NA|TRBJ1-1
CASKEARGRPEAFF
>TRBV28|NA|TRBJ1-2
CASSLPSDSNYGYTF
>TRBV11-3|few|TRBJ2-1
CASSPGGSFFGQFF
>TRBV19|NA|TRBJ1-1
CASRRDRWAEAFF
>TRBV7-2|NA|TRBJ1-1
CASSLLSEAFF
>TRBV5-1|NA|TRBJ2-7
CASSFEQGSYEQYF
>TRBV30|NA|TRBJ1-3
CAWSTGSGGNTIYF
>TRBV9|NA|TRBJ2-3
CASSPRGSRGTLSSTDTQYF
>TRBV12-3/TRBV12-4|NA|TRBJ2-5
CASSRDLETQYF
>TRBV7-7|NA|TRBJ1-3
CASSPGTVFSGNTIYF